These T cell receptor beta chains were read from a single sample in a study of technical replicates of blood from a few donors. Profiled with immunoSEQ multiplex PCR; TCRdb holds only in-frame clones, not every one. The table has some 94,000 clones, about 95% seen once; the top ten hold roughly 0.35%. Sequencing input: T cells isolated from PBMCs. These TCRs come from a human donor in good health. Each CDR3 is given without its conserved first and last residue. A clone size is listed for some rows: how often the clone was seen (once, few, many), or a class if it is expanded.

j_call: TRBJ2-1
clone_size: NA
v_call: TRBV11-3
cdr3_aa: ASSPIAGGGDNEQF

j_call: TRBJ1-1
clone_size: NA
v_call: TRBV20-1
cdr3_aa: SVRTGAEAF

j_call: TRBJ1-1
clone_size: few
v_call: TRBV9
cdr3_aa: ASSLGTAGNTEAF

j_call: TRBJ2-7
clone_size: NA
v_call: TRBV27
cdr3_aa: ASRLAGPYEQY

j_call: TRBJ2-1
clone_size: NA
v_call: TRBV27
cdr3_aa: ASSSADEQF

j_call: TRBJ2-1
clone_size: NA
v_call: TRBV2
cdr3_aa: ASSEPEEQF

j_call: TRBJ2-7
clone_size: NA
v_call: TRBV6-5
cdr3_aa: ASSYASGYEQY

j_call: TRBJ1-2
clone_size: NA
v_call: TRBV6-5
cdr3_aa: ASSYSQGVPYGYT

j_call: TRBJ1-1
clone_size: NA
v_call: TRBV10-3
cdr3_aa: AIGTGVAAEAF

j_call: TRBJ2-3
clone_size: NA
v_call: TRBV10-1
cdr3_aa: ASSEGLGMSTDTQY

j_call: TRBJ2-1
clone_size: once
v_call: TRBV5-1
cdr3_aa: ASSFGTSGSYDHEQF

j_call: TRBJ2-5
clone_size: NA
v_call: TRBV6-4
cdr3_aa: ASTLARAPETQY

j_call: TRBJ2-7
clone_size: NA
v_call: TRBV28
cdr3_aa: ASSLALNPSGSSSYEQY

j_call: TRBJ2-7
clone_size: NA
v_call: TRBV4-2
cdr3_aa: ASSQQRTSGIRNEQY

j_call: TRBJ1-2
clone_size: NA
v_call: TRBV7-6
cdr3_aa: ASSLEAREFYGYT

j_call: TRBJ2-7
clone_size: NA
v_call: TRBV28
cdr3_aa: ASSRQGLSYEQY

j_call: TRBJ2-1
clone_size: NA
v_call: TRBV5-6
cdr3_aa: ASSSWLAGVLDEQF

j_call: TRBJ2-4
clone_size: NA
v_call: TRBV9
cdr3_aa: ASSGDREEGKNIQY

j_call: TRBJ2-6
clone_size: NA
v_call: TRBV7-9
cdr3_aa: ASSLGPGVGANVLT

j_call: TRBJ2-7
clone_size: once
v_call: TRBV10-1
cdr3_aa: ASSDSSYEQY

j_call: TRBJ2-7
clone_size: NA
v_call: TRBV30
cdr3_aa: AWGGYEQY

j_call: TRBJ2-3
clone_size: NA
v_call: TRBV27
cdr3_aa: ASSLRGQGLADTQY

j_call: TRBJ2-7
clone_size: NA
v_call: TRBV27
cdr3_aa: ASSTWKAGRGEQY

j_call: TRBJ1-1
clone_size: NA
v_call: TRBV18
cdr3_aa: ASSQPRTGGTEAF

j_call: TRBJ2-3
clone_size: NA
v_call: TRBV7-2
cdr3_aa: ASSFRNRGVLTDTQY

j_call: TRBJ2-2
clone_size: NA
v_call: TRBV7-8
cdr3_aa: ASSILLAGRTAGELF

j_call: TRBJ2-1
clone_size: few
v_call: TRBV5-1
cdr3_aa: ASNLLDNEQF

j_call: TRBJ2-5
clone_size: NA
v_call: TRBV7-7
cdr3_aa: ASSLGASAGGWETQY

j_call: TRBJ2-4
clone_size: NA
v_call: TRBV7-8
cdr3_aa: ASSLGAGLGKNIQY

j_call: TRBJ2-1
clone_size: once
v_call: TRBV25-1
cdr3_aa: ASIGTSGGGNEQF

j_call: TRBJ1-5
clone_size: once
v_call: TRBV13
cdr3_aa: ASTQGDNQPQH

j_call: TRBJ2-5
clone_size: NA
v_call: TRBV7-2
cdr3_aa: ASSLGLAQETQY

j_call: TRBJ2-2
clone_size: NA
v_call: TRBV18
cdr3_aa: ASSGQGKTGELF

j_call: TRBJ2-1
clone_size: once
v_call: TRBV2
cdr3_aa: ASRGQIYNEQF

j_call: TRBJ2-7
clone_size: NA
v_call: TRBV4-1
cdr3_aa: ASSQHTGGPYEQY

j_call: TRBJ2-2
clone_size: NA
v_call: TRBV7-3
cdr3_aa: ASSPIAGPTGELF

j_call: TRBJ2-3
clone_size: NA
v_call: TRBV9
cdr3_aa: ASSAYIAGTDTQY

j_call: TRBJ1-5
clone_size: once
v_call: TRBV2
cdr3_aa: ASSELEGGTGLRPQH

j_call: TRBJ1-1
clone_size: NA
v_call: TRBV4-1
cdr3_aa: ASSQATGRDRVTEAF

j_call: TRBJ2-7
clone_size: NA
v_call: TRBV2
cdr3_aa: ASSERDRSYEQY

j_call: TRBJ2-2
clone_size: NA
v_call: TRBV19
cdr3_aa: ASSPNAPSSNTGELF